A single sample gave rise to the 10 T cell receptor beta chains below, sequenced in a study of T cell repertoires in cytomegalovirus infection. These TCRs' antigens remain unknown. TCRdb analysed the reads with MiXCR anew, one entry per CDR3 protein. This sample carries approximately 280,000 distinct CDR3 sequences, less than 25% of them seen once, and the ten largest clones take under 25%. The material was cultured PBMCs, obtained from culture after CMV antigen stimulation. Receptors originate from a human donor in good health (CMV status not recorded). Some clones in this sample may be carry-over from other donors' samples.

The chain links TRBV11-2 to TRBJ2-1; D unresolved. V lost 1 base and J 2 bases, leaving 12 bases between the germline ends. Germline CDR1 and CDR2: SGHAT and FQNNGV. The CDR3 contains 16 residues. The CDR3 region is CASSLVLSVTYNEQFF. The CDR3 bases are TGTGCCAGCAGCTTAGTTCTCTCGGTTACCTACAATGAGCAGTTCTTC.

This clonotype was observed once. The J gene is TRBJ2-2, the V gene TRBV9, with D maybe TRBD2 (5 bases). CDR3 length equals 15 residues. CDR1 is SGDLS, CDR2 YYNGEE, per germline. Trimming removed 3 bases at V and 4 bases at J, with 13 bases between. The CDR3 coding sequence is TGTGCCAGCAGCGGATCTGGGCGGGCCACCGGGGAGCTGTTTTTT. This translates into CASSGSGRATGELFF.

This clonotype occurred many times. The chain couples TRBV23-1 to TRBJ1-5; 7 nucleotides align to TRBD1. TRBV23-1 is filed as an ORF, its function uncertain. CDR3 length: 16 residues. V dropped 0 bases and J dropped 4; count of bases not matched to a gene: 6. This chain's CDR3 is CASSQSSPRGNQPQHF. In DNA, the CDR3 is TGCGCCAGCAGTCAATCGTCTCCCAGGGGGAATCAGCCCCAGCATTTT.

The chain joins TRBV6-6 to TRBJ2-1, with 8 nucleotides matching TRBD1. The CDR3 length is 15 residues. J gave up 9 bases and V 1 base, and 8 bases lay outside the gene matches. The germline CDR1 and CDR2 sequences are MNHNY and SVGAGI (reference sequence). In DNA, the CDR3 is TGTGCCAGCAGTTACTTAGGACAGGGTGGAGCTGAGCAGTTCTTC. Its translation is CASSYLGQGGAEQFF.

This chain links TRBV6-2 or TRBV6-3 with TRBJ2-7, with 7 nucleotides matching TRBD1. V was pared by 4 bases and J by 0 bases, with 9 bases of the junction left unmatched. CDR1 and CDR2 (germline): MNHEY, SVGEGT. This CDR3 is 16 amino acids long. For the CDR3, the DNA is TGTGCCAGCAGTTCACTCGGACAGGAGATCTCCTACGAGCAGTACTTC. Translated, it gives CASSSLGQEISYEQYF.

This clonotype was seen only once. This rearrangement joins TRBV6-1 to TRBJ1-1; 7 positions match TRBD1. CDR1 is MNHNS and CDR2 is SASEGT in the germline V gene. V gave up 6 bases and J gave up 0 bases; unmatched junction bases: 4. The CDR3 runs to 14 residues. The CDR3 protein is CASRYGQVNTEAFF. CDR3 DNA: TGTGCCAGCAGGTACGGACAGGTGAACACTGAAGCTTTCTTT.

The chain uses TRBV28 and TRBJ1-6, with 7 positions matching TRBD1. Germline CDR1 reads MDHEN; CDR2 reads SYDVKM. V was clipped by 6 bases and J by 10 bases; unmatched bases: 12. This CDR3 has 15 residues. In DNA form, the CDR3 reads TGTGCCAGCAGGGAAGGGACAGCCAAGCAGTCACCCCTCCACTTT. It specifies CASREGTAKQSPLHF.

This clonotype was seen a handful of times. The chain has TRBV6-2 or TRBV6-3 and TRBJ2-1, with D perhaps given as TRBD1 or TRBD2 (5 bases each). V lost 6 bases and J lost 5, with 17 bases in between. Looked up from germline, CDR1 is MNHEY and CDR2 is SVGEGT. This CDR3 has 15 amino acids. The CDR3 region has the DNA TGTGCCAGCAGGAAACTCCGGGACCTTCACAATGAGCAGTTCTTC. This codes for CASRKLRDLHNEQFF.

This clonotype has only a few counts. The rearrangement joins TRBV20-1 to TRBJ1-5, with TRBD1 matching 7 bases. The CDR3 totals 18 residues. The junction had 16 bases not matched to a gene; V was cut back by 3 bases and J by 2 bases. Germline-derived CDR1 and CDR2 are DFQATT and SNEGSKA (reference sequence). The CDR3 reads CSARRDHRGGRGNQPQHF. CDR3 coding DNA: TGCAGTGCTAGGAGGGACCACAGGGGAGGCCGCGGCAATCAGCCCCAGCATTTT.

This clonotype occurred a few times. This chain links TRBV4-1 with TRBJ2-5; 12 nucleotides line up with TRBD2. The CDR3 covers 16 residues. Losses at the gene ends were 0 bases for V and 4 bases for J; bases not matched to a gene: 3. The germline CDR1 and CDR2 sequences are MGHRA and YSYEKL. The CDR3 nucleotides read TGCGCCAGCAGCCAAGAGCGGACTAGCGGGATAGAGACCCAGTACTTC. It specifies CASSQERTSGIETQYF.